A single sample gave rise to the 28 T cell receptor beta chains below, sequenced in a study of cytomegalovirus exposure and HLA in healthy donors. PCR employed 60 Vbeta and 13 Jbeta primers. Libraries were prepared by immunoSEQ multiplex PCR; TCRdb keeps only in-frame clonotypes and omits some of them. The profile shows under 90,000 clones, 77% of them singletons. The sample was PBMCs. These receptors were obtained from a man aged 50 to 59 in good health and CMV-seropositive.

This sequence joins TRBV5-8 and TRBJ1-1, with D unclear. The CDR3 contains 13 residues. CDR1 SGHTS and CDR2 YDEGEE come from the germline V gene. V was pared by 2 bases and J by 1 base, with 6 bases between. The DNA of the CDR3 is TGTGCCAGCAGCTTTGTCGGGAACACTGAAGCTTTCTTT. Translation: CASSFVGNTEAFF.

The V call is TRBV7-9, the J call TRBJ2-1; 9 nucleotides match TRBD2. This CDR3 has 17 residues. Germline V lookup: CDR1 SEHNR, CDR2 FQNEAQ (reference sequence). Losses at the gene ends were 4 bases for V and 4 bases for J; bases not matched to a gene: 11. CDR3 in amino acids: CASSSLVSGSLYNEQFF. The CDR3 nucleotides read TGTGCCAGCAGCTCCCTGGTTAGCGGGAGTTTATACAATGAGCAGTTCTTC.

This chain connects TRBV2 to TRBJ2-6; perhaps TRBD1 as D (6 bases). V was shortened by 3 bases and J by 0 bases, with 12 bases between the two germline ends. Germline V gene sequence: CDR1 SNHLY, CDR2 FYNNEI. CDR3 size: 17 residues. The CDR3 nucleotides read TGTGCCAGCAGTGACGGACAGAAAGTCTCTGGGGCCAACGTCCTGACTTTC. Protein product: CASSDGQKVSGANVLTF.

V gene TRBV18 combines with J gene TRBJ2-1; 13 nucleotides align to TRBD2. Germline loops: CDR1 KGHSH, CDR2 LQKENI. V lost 6 bases to trimming and J lost 4 bases; unmatched junction nucleotides: 3. The CDR3 covers 15 residues. DNA of the CDR3: TGTGCCAGCTCTCTGACTAGCGGGAGGTACAATGAGCAGTTCTTC. This sequence encodes CASSLTSGRYNEQFF.

The genes are TRBV9 and TRBJ2-2, with TRBD2 matching over 9 bases. The CDR3 runs to 16 residues. CDR1 is SGDLS, CDR2 YYNGEE, per germline. The trim removed 7 bases at V and 2 bases at J, leaving 9 bases unmatched. The CDR3 bases are TGTGCCAGCGATGGCGGGAGGGGGGCTAACACCGGGGAGCTGTTTTTT. This gives the protein CASDGGRGANTGELFF.

This chain joins TRBV30 and TRBJ2-7, with D uncertain. The CDR3 consists of 12 residues. Germline CDR1 is GTSNPN and CDR2 is SVGIG (reference sequence). The V and J ends lost 3 bases and 3 bases respectively, with 9 bases between them. The CDR3 loop is CAWSPVLYEQYF. The CDR3 DNA sequence: TGTGCCTGGAGCCCAGTGCTCTACGAGCAGTACTTC. Full variable domain (missing parts from reference TRBV30 and TRBJ2-7): SQTIHQWPATLVQPVGSPLSLECTVEGTSNPNLYWYRQAAGRGLQLLFYSVGIGQISSEVPQNLSASRPQDRQFILSSKKLLLSDSGFYLCAWSPVLYEQYFGPGTRLTVT.

The gene calls are TRBV5-1 and TRBJ2-2; D call uncertain. Trimming took 0 bases from V and 0 from J, leaving 6 bases between them. The germline CDR1 and CDR2 sequences are SGHRS and YFSETQ. The CDR3 spans 15 residues. The CDR3 loop reads CASSLGSANTGELFF. The CDR3 DNA reads TGCGCCAGCAGCTTGGGCAGTGCGAACACCGGGGAGCTGTTTTTT.

Only a few counts were recorded for this clone. The junction departs from the called germline gene at one end, perhaps through a read error. The chain has TRBV10-1 and TRBJ2-4, with 9 bases aligning to TRBD2. The CDR3 sequence is 18 residues long. Germline V lookup: CDR1 WNHNN, CDR2 SYGVQD (reference sequence). The CDR3 is CARSERLAEERAKNIQYF. CDR3 DNA: TGCGCCAGAAGTGAGAGACTAGCGGAGGAGAGAGCCAAAAACATTCAGTACTTC.

This clone was recorded only once. The chain employs TRBV9 and TRBJ1-1; the D is unclear. CDR3 length equals 12 residues. Trimming stripped 4 bases from V and 5 bases from J, with 9 bases between. Looked up from germline, CDR1 is SGDLS and CDR2 is YYNGEE. In nucleotides, the CDR3 is TGTGCCAGCAGCCCCCCGGGAACTGAAGCTTTCTTT. It is translated as CASSPPGTEAFF.

The CDR3 reads CASSLGGQGYGNTIYF. The CDR3 DNA reads TGTGCCAGCAGCTTGGGAGGACAGGGGTACGGAAACACCATATATTTT. The V and J genes are TRBV5-6 and TRBJ1-3, with 9 bases lining up with TRBD1. Germline values: CDR1 SGHDT, CDR2 YYEEEE. Losses at the gene ends were 0 bases for V and 4 bases for J; bases not matched to a gene: 5. The CDR3 covers 16 residues.

V usage is TRBV7-2 and J usage is TRBJ2-4; no definite D call. Germline V gene data show CDR1 as SGHTA and CDR2 as FQGNSA. The germline V and J ends were trimmed by 6 bases and 8 bases, with 8 bases remaining between them. The CDR3 runs 11 residues. CDR3 protein: CASRLLDIQYF. CDR3 sequence (DNA): TGTGCCAGCAGGCTATTGGACATTCAGTACTTC.

The chain combines TRBV19 with TRBJ1-2; 7 nucleotides agree with TRBD1. This CDR3 spans 13 amino acids. J was trimmed by 6 bases and V by 6 bases; bases with no gene match: 7. Germline CDR1 and CDR2: LNHDA and SQIVND (reference sequence). CDR3 in DNA: TGTGCCAGTAGGGGACAGTCTTGGGATGGCTACACCTTC. Translating it yields CASRGQSWDGYTF. Complete variable domain (other parts from reference TRBV19 and TRBJ1-2): DGGITQSPKYLFRKEGQNVTLSCEQNLNHDAMYWYRQDPGQGLRLIYYSQIVNDFQKGDIAEGYSVSREKKESFPLTVTSAQKNPTAFYLCASRGQSWDGYTFGSGTRLTVV.

The chain links TRBV7-8 to TRBJ1-5; 8 positions agree with TRBD1. This CDR3 has 17 amino acids. Losses at the gene ends were 5 bases for V and 0 bases for J; bases not matched to a gene: 9. Germline CDR1 and CDR2: SGHVS and FQNEAQ. CDR3 nucleotide sequence: TGTGCCAGCAGCATAAGAGGGACAGGAACTAGCAATCAGCCCCAGCATTTT. Its translation: CASSIRGTGTSNQPQHF. The variable domain in full, with the rest retrieved from reference TRBV7-8 and TRBJ1-5, is GAGVSQSPRYKVAKRGQDVALRCDPISGHVSLFWYQQALGQGPEFLTYFQNEAQLDKSGLPSDRFFAERPEGSVSTLKIQRTQQEDSAVYLCASSIRGTGTSNQPQHFGDGTRLSIL.

The V call is TRBV6-6, the J call TRBJ1-4, with D possibly being TRBD1 (5 bases). With 5 bases removed from V and 4 bases from J, the gap between germline ends came to 11 bases. Germline CDR1 reads MNHNY; CDR2 reads SVGAGI (reference sequence). The CDR3 consists of 14 residues. The CDR3 reads CASSQDRFNEKLFF. The CDR3 nucleotides are TGTGCCAGCAGTCAAGACAGATTTAATGAAAAACTGTTTTTT.

This clone turned up a few times. This chain links TRBV7-9 with TRBJ1-1; D is undetermined. Trimming took off 5 bases at V and 9 bases at J, with 13 bases between the two ends. Germline V gives CDR1 SEHNR, CDR2 FQNEAQ (reference sequence). This CDR3 has 12 amino acids. Written as DNA, the CDR3 is TGTGCCAGCAGCCTGGACTTTTCCCAAGCTTTCTTT. It codes for CASSLDFSQAFF.

J is TRBJ2-7 and V is TRBV30; the match to TRBD1 covers 10 bases. In germline, CDR1 is GTSNPN, CDR2 SVGIG (reference sequence). Trimming cost V 0 bases and J 0 bases; bases outside gene matches: 2. There are 15 residues in the CDR3. In DNA, the CDR3 is TGTGCCTGGAGTGTTGGGGACAGGGGCTCCTACGAGCAGTACTTC. Residues: CAWSVGDRGSYEQYF. Filled out from reference TRBV30 and TRBJ2-7, the complete variable domain reads SQTIHQWPATLVQPVGSPLSLECTVEGTSNPNLYWYRQAAGRGLQLLFYSVGIGQISSEVPQNLSASRPQDRQFILSSKKLLLSDSGFYLCAWSVGDRGSYEQYFGPGTRLTVT.

The gene calls are TRBV28 and TRBJ2-1; TRBD2 agrees at 11 bases. V shed 9 bases, J shed 8 bases, and the junction held 12 bases outside the gene matches. This CDR3 is 15 amino acids long. Germline V CDR1 and CDR2: MDHEN, SYDVKM. CDR3: CASLAGGLRFDEQFF. The CDR3 DNA is TGTGCCAGTTTAGCGGGAGGGTTAAGATTTGATGAGCAGTTCTTC. Combining the CDR3 with reference TRBV28 and TRBJ2-1 gives the whole variable domain DVKVTQSSRYLVKRTGEKVFLECVQDMDHENMFWYRQDPGLGLRLIYFSYDVKMKEKGDIPEGYSVSREKKERFSLILESASTNQTSMYLCASLAGGLRFDEQFFGPGTRLTVL.

This clone was counted between two and nine times. This chain links TRBV27 with TRBJ2-2, with TRBD2 matching 8 bases. V lost 8 bases, J lost 3 bases, and 11 bases stayed unmatched. Per germline, CDR1 MNHEY and CDR2 SMNVEV (reference sequence). CDR3 length equals 16 residues. CDR3 DNA: TGTGCCAGCCGAACCATTAGCGGGAAGGACACCGGGGAGCTGTTTTTT. Protein product: CASRTISGKDTGELFF.

This clone was seen only once. The chain has TRBV6-5 and TRBJ2-1; 7 nucleotides match TRBD2. In germline, CDR1 is MNHEY, CDR2 SVGAGI. The V gene end was trimmed by 2 bases and the J gene end by 8 bases; junction bases not matched to a gene: 9. CDR3 size: 15 residues. DNA of the CDR3: TGTGCCAGCAGTTACCGGGGGGAAATGGGTTATGAGCAGTTCTTC. Amino acid sequence: CASSYRGEMGYEQFF.

This clone was recorded a few times. The chain employs TRBV5-1 and TRBJ2-1, with 9 bases identical to TRBD2. CDR1 SGHRS and CDR2 YFSETQ come from the germline V gene. This CDR3 contains 15 residues. With 0 bases clipped from V and 9 bases from J, the junction kept 7 bases outside the gene matches. The CDR3 reads CASSLVASGKGEQFF. DNA for the CDR3: TGCGCCAGCAGCTTGGTGGCTAGCGGGAAGGGTGAGCAGTTCTTC.

The chain combines TRBV2 with TRBJ1-6; D not certain. The length of the CDR3 is 17 residues. Trimming took 3 bases from V and 0 from J, leaving 12 bases between them. Germline V gene sequence: CDR1 SNHLY, CDR2 FYNNEI. The chain's CDR3 is CASSEAHPSSYNSPLHF. CDR3 DNA sequence: TGTGCCAGCAGTGAGGCTCACCCCAGCTCCTATAATTCACCCCTCCACTTT.

The genes are TRBV7-2 and TRBJ2-7; no firm D call. The V and J ends lost 5 bases and 0 bases respectively, with 14 bases between them. The CDR3 loop spans 15 amino acids. CDR1 is SGHTA, CDR2 FQGNSA, per germline. The CDR3 DNA reads TGTGCCAGCAGCGACAAGGCAACCGCCTCCTACGAGCAGTACTTC. Encoded protein: CASSDKATASYEQYF.

This chain connects TRBV7-2 to TRBJ1-6; 8 bases map to TRBD1. The length of the CDR3 is 15 residues. Germline V gives CDR1 SGHTA, CDR2 FQGNSA. Unmatched junction bases numbered 1, after V lost 0 bases and J lost 6 bases. The CDR3 here is CASSLATGVNSPLHF. CDR3 coding DNA: TGTGCCAGCAGCTTAGCGACAGGGGTTAATTCACCCCTCCACTTT.

The chain recombines TRBV27 with TRBJ2-7; perhaps TRBD2 as D (7 bases). Germline V gene sequence: CDR1 MNHEY, CDR2 SMNVEV (reference sequence). This CDR3 spans 15 amino acids. V lost 2 bases, J lost 0 bases, and 11 bases lay in between. CDR3 residues: CASSLVRGGSYEQYF. The DNA for the CDR3 is TGTGCCAGCAGTTTAGTGAGGGGGGGCTCCTACGAGCAGTACTTC.

A single count supports this clone. This sequence joins TRBV19 and TRBJ2-5, with 7 bases identical to TRBD2. The CDR3 contains 16 residues. Germline loops: CDR1 LNHDA, CDR2 SQIVND (reference sequence). Trimming at V came to 9 bases and at J to 1 base, leaving 14 bases not matched to a gene. CDR3: CARRNFRDYPQETQYF. The CDR3, as DNA: TGTGCCAGGAGAAATTTCCGGGACTACCCCCAAGAGACCCAGTACTTC. Supplemented by reference TRBV19 and TRBJ2-5, the full variable domain reads DGGITQSPKYLFRKEGQNVTLSCEQNLNHDAMYWYRQDPGQGLRLIYYSQIVNDFQKGDIAEGYSVSREKKESFPLTVTSAQKNPTAFYLCARRNFRDYPQETQYFGPGTRLLVL.

The J gene is TRBJ2-3, the V gene TRBV6-1; TRBD2 matches at 10 bases. The CDR3 is 14 residues long. V shed 8 bases and J 3 bases; nucleotides not matched to a gene: 5. Germline CDR1 is MNHNS and CDR2 is SASEGT. This chain's CDR3 is CASSQREGTDTQYF. The CDR3 DNA follows: TGTGCCAGCTCCCAGCGGGAGGGGACAGATACGCAGTATTTT.

The chain employs TRBV2 and TRBJ2-7, with 9 bases fitting TRBD2. J gave up 4 bases and V 6 bases, and 7 bases lay outside the gene matches. The V gene's germline CDR1 is SNHLY and CDR2 FYNNEI. The CDR3 runs 14 residues. CDR3 sequence reads: CASRAGGLEYEQYF. The CDR3 DNA follows: TGTGCCAGCAGGGCGGGAGGGCTTGAGTACGAGCAGTACTTC.

The chain employs TRBV9 and TRBJ1-4; the match to TRBD1 covers 8 bases. Per germline, CDR1 SGDLS and CDR2 YYNGEE. The CDR3 loop spans 15 amino acids. V lost 3 bases, J lost 3 bases, and 4 bases stayed unmatched. The DNA of the CDR3 is TGTGCCAGCAGCGATCAGGGGGCGGCTAATGAAAAACTGTTTTTT. Protein: CASSDQGAANEKLFF.